One and the same sample provided the 5 T cell receptor beta chains below, sequenced in a study of control samples from healthy donors and cancer patients. This table comes from immunoSEQ multiplex PCR, and its TCRdb copy is limited to in-frame clones, with some not included. Counted here are around 140,000 clones, roughly 90% occurring once; the ten biggest clones make up around 5.1%. The source material was blood. These receptors were taken from a man in his late teens or twenties in good health.

Here the CDR3 reads CASSPSARGDWHGYTF. Written as DNA, the CDR3 is TGTGCCAGCAGCCCATCCGCCAGGGGAGATTGGCATGGCTACACCTTC. This rearrangement joins TRBV5-5 to TRBJ1-2; tentatively, D is TRBD1 (6 bases). This CDR3 spans 16 amino acids. Germline V gives CDR1 SGHKS, CDR2 YYEKEE (reference sequence). Deletions cut 4 bases from V and 6 bases from J, with 22 bases between.

In the case of this clone: Other DNA sequences in this sample translate to the same CDR3. The V call is TRBV5-1, the J call TRBJ1-4; TRBD1 matches at 10 bases. CDR3 length equals 14 residues. The germline CDR1 and CDR2 sequences are SGHRS and YFSETQ. Trimming cost V 5 bases and J 8 bases; bases outside gene matches: 6. The CDR3 loop is CASSPGTGDEKLFF. The CDR3 bases are TGCGCCAGCAGTCCCGGGACAGGGGACGAAAAACTGTTTTTT.

In DNA form, the CDR3 reads TGTGCCAGCAGCTTAGGGAAAACAGGGATTCATCAGCCCCAGCATTTT. This encodes CASSLGKTGIHQPQHF. The chain combines TRBV7-9 with TRBJ1-5; weak D call: TRBD1 (6 bases). The V end lost 1 base, the J end lost 5 bases, and 15 bases lay between the germline ends. The CDR3 has 16 residues. The V gene's germline CDR1 is SEHNR and CDR2 FQNEAQ (reference sequence). Looking up the rest from reference TRBV7-9 and TRBJ1-5 gives the full variable domain: DTGVSQNPRHKITKRGQNVTFRCDPISEHNRLYWYRQTLGQGPEFLTYFQNEAQLEKSRLLSDRFSAERPKGSFSTLEIQRTEQGDSAMYLCASSLGKTGIHQPQHFGDGTRLSIL.

The chain uses TRBV7-2 and TRBJ2-1; 10 nucleotides align to TRBD2. CDR3 length equals 15 residues. Trimming cost V 5 bases and J 1 base; bases outside gene matches: 2. CDR1 is SGHTA and CDR2 is FQGNSA in the germline V gene. CDR3 protein: CASSPLAGSYNEQFF. The CDR3 nucleotides are TGTGCCAGCAGCCCACTAGCGGGGTCCTACAATGAGCAGTTCTTC. The whole variable domain, filled in from reference TRBV7-2 and TRBJ2-1, reads GAGVSQSPSNKVTEKGKDVELRCDPISGHTALYWYRQSLGQGLEFLIYFQGNSAPDKSGLPSDRFSAERTGGSVSTLTIQRTQQEDSAVYLCASSPLAGSYNEQFFGPGTRLTVL.

The chain recombines TRBV3-1 (or the pseudogene TRBV3-2) with TRBJ1-1, with D unresolved. V shed 1 base and J shed 0 bases, with 6 bases lying between them. Germline CDR1 LGHDT, CDR2 YNNKEL (reference sequence). This CDR3 is 14 amino acids long. Here the CDR3 reads CASSQGTLNTEAFF. CDR3 nucleotides: TGTGCCAGCAGCCAAGGAACGCTGAACACTGAAGCTTTCTTT.